At least ten counts were recorded for the clone carrying this TCR beta chain. Its antigen is as yet unknown. Trimming at V came to 4 bases and at J to 5 bases, leaving 9 bases not matched to a gene. Germline CDR1 and CDR2: LGHNA and YNFKEQ. The CDR3 sequence is 16 residues long. The sample belongs to a study of CD8 T cells in ankylosing spondylitis. Scientists made TCR beta libraries using quantitative 5'-RACE with molecular barcodes. TCRdb redid the calling of the 5' RACE reads with MiXCR, one entry per CDR3 protein. This sample carries about 220,000 distinct CDR3 sequences, around 6.6% of them seen once, and the ten largest clones take over 12%. Study-wide results and caveats: There was a TCR beta motif, made of several highly homologous variants, that appeared characteristic of ankylosing spondylitis blood. Disease-linked clones had a CD8+ phenotype and relatively low frequency in peripheral blood. Some motif variants had been reported before (in reactive arthritis synovial fluid and blood).

The chain combines TRBV4-2 with TRBJ2-7, with 12 bases fitting TRBD2. The sample comprised blood, either unsorted or a sorted T cell fraction (not recorded which). This receptor was taken from a male donor with ankylosing spondylitis. The CDR3 coding sequence is TGTGCCAGCAGCCGACCCGGACTAGCGGGAAGTCACGAGCAGTACTTC. Translation: CASSRPGLAGSHEQYF.